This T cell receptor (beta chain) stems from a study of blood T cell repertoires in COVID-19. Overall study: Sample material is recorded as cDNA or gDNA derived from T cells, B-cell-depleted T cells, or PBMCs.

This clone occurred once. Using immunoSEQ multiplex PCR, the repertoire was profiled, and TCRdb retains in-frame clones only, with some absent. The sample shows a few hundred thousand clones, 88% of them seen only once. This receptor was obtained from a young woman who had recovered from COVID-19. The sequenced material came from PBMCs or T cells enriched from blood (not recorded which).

CDR3 residues: CASSPRMYSGGANEQYF. DNA for the CDR3: TGTGCCAGCAGCCCAAGGATGTATAGCGGGGGGGCCAACGAGCAGTACTTC. The chain joins TRBV9 to TRBJ2-7, with TRBD2 matching 11 bases. The CDR3 covers 17 residues. Unmatched junction bases numbered 14, after V lost 4 bases and J lost 5 bases. Germline V gene data show CDR1 as SGDLS and CDR2 as YYNGEE.